This T cell receptor (beta chain) was captured by sequencing in a study of patients and donors after allogeneic stem cell transplantation. TCRdb passed the RT-PCR reads through MiXCR, listing each CDR3 protein once. The table lists 70,000 to 85,000 distinct CDR3 sequences, about 30% of them singletons. V lost 3 bases and J 6 bases, leaving 11 bases between the germline ends. The germline CDR1 and CDR2 sequences are SEHNR and FQNEAQ (reference sequence). The CDR3 is made up of 13 amino acids. The sample holds many counts of this clonotype. This clonotype was sampled from a human donor who was either an allogeneic HSCT recipient or a stem cell or donor lymphocyte infusion donor (not recorded which). It is not recorded whose cells these are; they may come from a transplant donor. This rearrangement joins TRBV7-9 to TRBJ1-2; D gene ambiguous. The sample taken for sequencing was blood, either unsorted or a sorted T cell fraction (not recorded which). CDR3 in DNA: TGTGCCAGCAGCTTCCCCGAGTACGATGGCTACACCTTC. Residues: CASSFPEYDGYTF.